This entry is about one T cell receptor beta chain. These data are taken from a study of blood T cell repertoires in COVID-19. Across the study: Whether acute or convalescent, the COVID-19 samples came from the United States, Italy and Spain.

This CDR3 is built from 16 residues. V dropped 6 bases and J dropped 1 base, with 16 bases sitting between them. Germline loops: CDR1 MDHEN, CDR2 SYDVKM. In the original workflow: Nucleated cell counts were estimated from reference gene primer amplification. Data came from immunoSEQ multiplex PCR; TCRdb stores just in-frame clones and leaves some out. V, J and clone size derive from that table, while D and trimming were established from the DNA sequence. This table has about 64,000 clones, around two thirds appearing once. Participant ages covered roughly 18 to 89 years across around 22 US areas. Exposed participants came across a COVID-19 case within 2 weeks before study entry.

The chain has TRBV28 and TRBJ1-5; D gene unclear. The TCR comes from a woman aged 60-70 years who had been exposed to COVID-19. Material for sequencing was PBMCs or T cells enriched from blood (not recorded which). The CDR3 nucleotides read TGTGCCAGCAGAACTACCCCCATCCGAAGCAATCAGCCCCAGCATTTT. Its protein is CASRTTPIRSNQPQHF.